This T cell receptor beta chain was identified during a study of blood T cell repertoires in COVID-19. Across the whole study: The analysed material was cDNA or gDNA that came from T cells, B-cell-depleted T cells, or PBMCs.

The method was immunoSEQ multiplex PCR; TCRdb's version includes in-frame clones alone and lacks a portion of them. The sample has under 300,000 clones, more than 85% seen once. The ends were cut back, 0 bases at V and 7 bases at J, with 15 bases in the middle. The CDR3 is made up of 16 amino acids. CDR1 and CDR2 (germline): WNHNN, SYGVQD (reference sequence). Symptom resolution, clearance, or two negative PCRs marked donors in Cohort 3 as recovered. This receptor was identified in a middle-aged man who had recovered from COVID-19. Material for sequencing was PBMCs or T cells enriched from blood (not recorded which). The chain links TRBV10-1 to TRBJ1-4; D uncertain. DNA for the CDR3: TGCGCCAGCAGTGAGTCTGGCAGCCCGGAGCGTGAAAAACTGTTTTTT. This encodes CASSESGSPEREKLFF.